The 10 T cell receptor beta chains presented below share a single source sample, sequenced in a study of shared T cell receptors in the human thymus. This table comes from immunoSEQ multiplex PCR, and its TCRdb copy is limited to in-frame clones, with some not included. The profile shows about 380,000 clones, 95% of them singletons. Sequencing input: thymocytes. All receptors derive from a human donor.

J is TRBJ1-2 and V is TRBV7-9; D is possibly TRBD1 (6 bases). V was pared by 5 bases and J by 6 bases, with 16 bases between. The CDR3 consists of 14 residues. The V gene's germline CDR1 is SEHNR and CDR2 FQNEAQ (reference sequence). The CDR3 region is CASSVQGNFDGYTF. CDR3 sequence (DNA): TGTGCCAGCAGCGTACAGGGTAATTTTGATGGCTACACCTTC.

This chain uses TRBV9 with TRBJ2-7; 14 nucleotides agree with TRBD2. Looked up from germline, CDR1 is SGDLS and CDR2 is YYNGEE. The CDR3 consists of 17 residues. The trim removed 0 bases at V and 5 bases at J, leaving 7 bases unmatched. CDR3 region: CASSVAWEGLAGDEQYF. Here the CDR3 DNA reads TGTGCCAGCAGCGTAGCATGGGAGGGACTAGCGGGAGACGAGCAGTACTTC.

This CDR3 reads CASRGEQGRAGYGYTF. The CDR3 DNA follows: TGCGCCAGCAGGGGGGAACAGGGTAGGGCTGGGTATGGCTACACCTTC. The chain has TRBV10-2 and TRBJ1-2, with a tentative D call TRBD1 (6 bases). The CDR3 runs to 16 residues. The germline gives CDR1 WSHSY, CDR2 SAAADI. Trimming shortened V by 6 bases and J by 5 bases, and 22 bases separated the two germline ends.

The rearrangement links TRBV6-5 to TRBJ2-1, with D perhaps TRBD2 (5 bases). CDR3 size: 15 residues. Germline assignment: CDR1 MNHEY and CDR2 SVGAGI. V dropped 7 bases and J dropped 4 bases, with 17 bases sitting between them. In DNA form, the CDR3 reads TGTGCCAGCATGTGGGAGTTGCGAAATTACAATGAGCAGTTCTTC. It encodes CASMWELRNYNEQFF.

This clone was detected only a few times. The CDR3 nucleotides read TGTGCCAGCAGTTTTGAGGGGGACTACACCTTC. This codes for CASSFEGDYTF. The chain is built from TRBV27 and TRBJ1-2; the D gene is possibly TRBD1 (6 bases). V was clipped by 3 bases and J by 10 bases, with 9 bases between them. The V gene's germline CDR1 is MNHEY and CDR2 SMNVEV (reference sequence). The CDR3 sequence is 11 residues long.

This clone was seen just once. V usage is TRBV9 and J usage is TRBJ2-1; 12 positions match TRBD2. This CDR3 has 14 amino acids. Trimming cost V 5 bases and J 4 bases; bases outside gene matches: 1. CDR1 SGDLS and CDR2 YYNGEE come from the germline V gene. The CDR3 here is CASRLAGGYNEQFF. In nucleotides, the CDR3 is TGTGCCAGCAGGCTAGCGGGAGGGTACAATGAGCAGTTCTTC.

This rearrangement joins TRBV6-1 to TRBJ2-1; 11 bases are shared with TRBD2. Germline CDR1 reads MNHNS; CDR2 reads SASEGT. Unmatched junction bases numbered 3, after V lost 9 bases and J lost 8 bases. This CDR3 has 12 amino acids. CDR3 bases: TGTGCCAGTACTAGCGGGAGATATGAGCAGTTCTTC. This gives the protein CASTSGRYEQFF.

The V call is TRBV19, the J call TRBJ1-3, with 7 bases identical to TRBD1. Germline trimming cut 9 bases from V and 7 bases from J; bases unmatched to any gene: 6. CDR3 length: 12 amino acids. The germline V gene has CDR1 LNHDA and CDR2 SQIVND (reference sequence). For the CDR3, the DNA is TGTGCCAGCTTCGAGACAGGGAACACCATATATTTT. Its translation is CASFETGNTIYF.

This clone showed up just once. V usage is TRBV5-1 and J usage is TRBJ2-5; 9 positions match TRBD1. The CDR3 is 15 amino acids. Germline V gives CDR1 SGHRS, CDR2 YFSETQ. Trimming at V came to 2 bases and at J to 5 bases, leaving 7 bases not matched to a gene. CDR3: CASSLRQGGQETQYF. In nucleotides, the CDR3 is TGCGCCAGCAGCTTAAGACAGGGGGGACAGGAGACCCAGTACTTC.

V and J are TRBV28 and TRBJ1-5; maybe TRBD1 (5 bases). The V gene's germline CDR1 is MDHEN and CDR2 SYDVKM. V lost 5 bases to trimming and J lost 4 bases, with 15 bases between them. This CDR3 region has 15 residues. The CDR3 DNA sequence: TGTGCCAGCAGTCTACCGCGGGGGACTAATCAGCCCCAGCATTTT. The encoded protein is CASSLPRGTNQPQHF.